This T cell receptor beta chain came from a study of OX40 agonist ivuxolimab in advanced cancers. Study at large: The mean age was roughly 60 years, ranging from about 23 to 79, with approximately 85% of participants male.

Autoimmune disease history or systemic immunosuppression barred patients. Sequencing was performed with immunoSEQ multiplex PCR; in TCRdb, only in-frame clones are kept and a portion is missing. The sample lists tens of thousands of clones, roughly 81% occurring once. Germline CDR1 SGHRS, CDR2 YFSETQ. The V end lost 0 bases, the J end lost 4 bases, and 16 bases lay between the germline ends. The CDR3 has 16 amino acids. This sequence originates from an adult with an advanced solid tumor such as melanoma, head and neck, liver or kidney cancer. The chain carries TRBV5-1 and TRBJ1-2, with D unresolved. Here the sequenced sample was CD4+ or CD8+ T cells sorted from blood, taken in a trial of the OX40 agonist ivuxolimab. The chain's CDR3 is CASSLEQTALFYGYTF. CDR3 nucleotides: TGCGCCAGCAGCTTGGAACAGACCGCCTTGTTCTATGGCTACACCTTC.